Listed here are 8 T cell receptor beta chains from one sample, sequenced in a study of CD8+CD57+ T cells in acquired aplastic anemia. It was genomic DNA that served as the template for profiling TCR beta VDJ and CDR3. Each CDR3 protein is one row after TCRdb ran MiXCR on the reads. The sample records under 350,000 distinct CDR3 sequences, 55% to 65% being singletons. The sample consisted of sorted CD4+, CD8+, or CD8+CD57+ T cells (not recorded which) from PBMCs. These receptors were obtained from a human donor with severe aplastic anemia or a healthy control (not recorded which).

This clonotype came up many times. The chain recombines TRBV7-2 with TRBJ1-1; tentative D call: TRBD1 (5 bases). Looked up from germline, CDR1 is SGHTA and CDR2 is FQGNSA. The CDR3 runs 13 residues. V lost 3 bases to trimming and J lost 7 bases, with 12 bases between them. The CDR3 nucleotides are TGTGCCAGCAGCTTCGACAGAAATTATGAAGCTTTCTTT. This codes for CASSFDRNYEAFF. The variable domain in full, completed from reference TRBV7-2 and TRBJ1-1, reads GAGVSQSPSNKVTEKGKDVELRCDPISGHTALYWYRQSLGQGLEFLIYFQGNSAPDKSGLPSDRFSAERTGGSVSTLTIQRTQQEDSAVYLCASSFDRNYEAFFGQGTRLTVV.

The genes are TRBV12-3 or TRBV12-4 and TRBJ2-7; D not certain. The germline V and J ends were trimmed by 1 base and 1 base, with 11 bases remaining between them. This CDR3 is built from 15 residues. This CDR3 is CASSLEGSGSYEQYF. In DNA, the CDR3 is TGTGCCAGCAGTTTAGAGGGATCTGGGTCCTACGAGCAGTACTTC.

The V gene is TRBV10-1, the J gene TRBJ2-1; tentative D call: TRBD2 (5 bases). This CDR3 spans 13 amino acids. Germline V gene lookup returns CDR1 WNHNN and CDR2 SYGVQD (reference sequence). V lost 5 bases to trimming and J lost 10 bases, with 15 bases between them. CDR3 protein: CASSKGLPNEQFF. Here the CDR3 DNA reads TGCGCCAGCAGTAAAGGACTGCCAAACGAGCAGTTCTTC.

This clonotype was seen only a few times. This chain joins TRBV20-1 and TRBJ2-3; no clear D gene. This CDR3 region has 13 residues. V shed 6 bases and J shed 0 bases, with 10 bases lying between them. CDR1 and CDR2 (germline): DFQATT, SNEGSKA (reference sequence). The CDR3 nucleotides are TGCAGTGCCAGCGACGGTAGCACAGATACGCAGTATTTT. It codes for CSASDGSTDTQYF.

As regards this clonotype: Because the CDR3 is missing its conserved closing phenylalanine or tryptophan, this is likely a read error. The DNA is left out, because the CDR3 cannot be placed on it with certainty; the CDR3 is given as TCRdb lists it. The chain combines TRBV12-3 or TRBV12-4 with TRBJ1-3; no check of the table's D call, TRBD1, against the DNA was made. The CDR3 region is 8 residues in length, termini included. The CDR3 protein is CASRLGGA.

This clonotype was seen at least ten times. The chain has TRBV20-1 and TRBJ1-5; weak D call: TRBD1 (5 bases). The germline CDR1 and CDR2 sequences are DFQATT and SNEGSKA (reference sequence). The CDR3 is made up of 14 amino acids. V dropped 3 bases and J dropped 7 bases, with 16 bases sitting between them. The CDR3 loop is CSASSIVGGQPQHF. For the CDR3, the DNA is TGCAGTGCTAGCAGTATAGTGGGGGGGCAGCCCCAGCATTTT.

A few counts support this clonotype. The V call is TRBV19, the J call TRBJ2-5, with 9 bases lining up with TRBD2. V trimming: 7 bases; J trimming: 3 bases; junction bases outside the gene matches: 3. The CDR3 runs 13 residues. CDR1 and CDR2 (germline): LNHDA, SQIVND (reference sequence). The chain's CDR3 is CASMGLAEETQYF. DNA for the CDR3: TGTGCCAGTATGGGACTAGCCGAAGAGACCCAGTACTTC.

As to this clonotype: A much more abundant neighbour one base away suggests this may be a read error. V and J are TRBV10-3 and TRBJ2-1; 10 bases are shared with TRBD2. CDR3 length: 15 amino acids. Per germline, CDR1 ENHRY and CDR2 SYGVKD. J gave up 8 bases and V 6 bases, and 10 bases lay outside the gene matches. This chain's CDR3 is CAIRPSGGVFDEQFF. In DNA form, the CDR3 reads TGTGCCATCAGACCAAGCGGGGGGGTATTCGATGAGCAGTTCTTC.